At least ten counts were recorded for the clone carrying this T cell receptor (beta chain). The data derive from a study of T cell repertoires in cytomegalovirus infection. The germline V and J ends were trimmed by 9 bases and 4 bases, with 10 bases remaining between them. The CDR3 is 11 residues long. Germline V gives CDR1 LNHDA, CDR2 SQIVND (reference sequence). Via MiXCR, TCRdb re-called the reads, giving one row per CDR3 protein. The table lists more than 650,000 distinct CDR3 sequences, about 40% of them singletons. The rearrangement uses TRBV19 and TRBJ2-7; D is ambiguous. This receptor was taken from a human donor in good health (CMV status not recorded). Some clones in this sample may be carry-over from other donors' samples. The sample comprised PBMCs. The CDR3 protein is CASGDSYEQYF. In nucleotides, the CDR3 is TGTGCCAGCGGAGACTCATACGAGCAGTACTTC.